The present entry profiles one T cell receptor beta chain with its context. Its antigen is not identified. Profiled with immunoSEQ multiplex PCR; TCRdb holds only in-frame clones, not every one. The sample holds 60,000 to 90,000 clones; about 80% are singletons and the top ten take 0.44%. The investigators sampled blood at baseline, at cycle 4 day 1, and at cycle 7 day 1. The data derive from a study of OX40 agonist ivuxolimab in advanced cancers. Study observations and caveats: Low levels of normalized T-cell clonal expansion also appeared in some nonresponders. Still undetermined is the antigen specificity of the expanded peripheral T cells. In the 0.1 to 3.0 mg/kg range, CD4+ and CD8+ blood T cells had expanded clonally by week 6.

This CDR3 is 19 amino acids long. The starting material was CD4+ or CD8+ T cells sorted from blood, obtained in a trial of the OX40 agonist ivuxolimab. The TCR comes from an adult with an advanced solid tumor such as melanoma, head and neck, liver or kidney cancer. The chain is built from TRBV21-1 and TRBJ2-3; the table's D call TRBD2 went unverified against the DNA. TRBV21-1 corresponds to a pseudogene. In DNA form, the CDR3 reads TGTGCCTGCAGTGGGGCGGCTCGACTAGCTAATTTTCCGGTGGATACGCAGTATTTT. Translated, it gives CACSGAARLANFPVDTQYF.